This T cell receptor (beta chain) was found in a study of post-analysis software for immune sequencing data. Study-wide context: Courses of disease covered relapsing-remitting, secondary progressive and progressive-relapsing multiple sclerosis. Findings and limits, study-wide: Comparison of patients with controls showed about 5 TRBV segments more frequent in patients, TRBV5-6, TRBV5-1 and TRBV20-1 among them. People with multiple sclerosis had a significantly lower normalized Chao1 diversity than controls did.

The TCR beta cDNA libraries contained unique molecular identifiers. Around 500,000 cDNA molecules were obtained from around 0.96 to 9.9 million T cells. TCRdb recomputed calls from the PCR reads with MiXCR, one row per CDR3 protein. The top ten hold approximately 10% of the sample, which has about 680,000 distinct CDR3 sequences, more than 50% seen once. This CDR3 comprises 15 residues. V was trimmed by 4 bases and J by 3 bases, leaving 16 bases between them. Germline values: CDR1 SQVTM, CDR2 ANQGSEA. This clonotype has a single count. Its target is not known. Sequencing used blood. The TCR was taken from a girl aged 2 to 10 with multiple sclerosis. The rearrangement uses TRBV29-1 and TRBJ1-5, with D tentatively TRBD1 (5 bases). The CDR3 DNA sequence: TGCAGCGTTGTAGTAGCGGCGGGGACCAATCAGCCCCAGCATTTT. This translates into CSVVVAAGTNQPQHF.